What follows are 3 T cell receptor beta chains derived from one specimen sequenced in a study of T cells after yellow fever vaccination. MiXCR, run by TCRdb on the 5' RACE reads, gives a single entry per CDR3 protein. Among a few hundred thousand distinct CDR3 sequences, under 20% were seen once, and the ten largest hold roughly a sixth. The sequencing here drew on PBMCs, taken before the yellow fever booster vaccination. Source of these receptors: a man in his late teens or twenties who received the YFV17D yellow fever vaccine.

The chain carries TRBV20-1 and TRBJ2-7, with a weak D call TRBD1 (5 bases). The germline V and J ends were trimmed by 1 base and 9 bases, with 19 bases remaining between them. CDR1 DFQATT and CDR2 SNEGSKA come from the germline V gene (reference sequence). The CDR3 spans 14 residues. This chain's CDR3 is CSARVGDSHGGQYF. In nucleotides, the CDR3 is TGCAGTGCTAGAGTTGGCGACAGCCACGGCGGGCAGTACTTC.

The V gene is TRBV10-1, the J gene TRBJ2-4, with D tentatively TRBD2 (6 bases). The V end lost 8 bases, the J end lost 5 bases, and 13 bases lay between the germline ends. The CDR3 length is 13 residues. Germline V gene data show CDR1 as WNHNN and CDR2 as SYGVQD (reference sequence). CDR3 region: CASVKGTQNIQYF. Here the CDR3 DNA reads TGCGCCAGCGTGAAGGGGACTCAAAACATTCAGTACTTC.

The V gene is TRBV11-2, the J gene TRBJ2-1, with a possible D match to TRBD2 (5 bases). The CDR3 consists of 15 residues. CDR1 and CDR2 (germline): SGHAT, FQNNGV. Trimming shortened V by 0 bases and J by 9 bases, and 15 bases separated the two germline ends. The CDR3 here is CASSLDPAGKGEQFF. CDR3 DNA sequence: TGTGCCAGCAGCTTAGACCCCGCGGGTAAGGGTGAGCAGTTCTTC.